The 9 T cell receptor beta chains reported below all come from one sample, sequenced in a study of post-analysis software for immune sequencing data. Broader study findings: Five or six TRBV segments appeared more often in patients than in controls, and TRBV5-6, TRBV5-1 and TRBV20-1 were among these.

Antigens for these TCRs are unknown. Researchers reported that TCR beta cDNA libraries carried unique molecular identifiers. MiXCR, applied by TCRdb to the PCR reads, yields one record per CDR3 protein. This sample has 380,000 or so distinct CDR3 sequences; roughly 38% occur once, and the top ten carry around 15%. The material sequenced was blood. The source is a girl between 10 and 17 years old with multiple sclerosis.

The sample holds a few counts of this clonotype. The chain couples TRBV6-6 to TRBJ1-6; D is undetermined. Trimming cost V 3 bases and J 10 bases, with 19 bases left between them. The CDR3 has 16 residues. CDR1 and CDR2 from the germline V gene are MNHNY and SVGAGI (reference sequence). The DNA for the CDR3 is TGTGCCAGCAGTTATGAGGGTAGAAACGTCGGATCACCCCTCCACTTT. It yields the protein CASSYEGRNVGSPLHF.

The chain combines TRBV4-1 with TRBJ2-5; D is undetermined. Germline assignment: CDR1 MGHRA and CDR2 YSYEKL. This CDR3 has 15 amino acids. The ends were cut back, 1 base at V and 4 bases at J, with 13 bases in the middle. In nucleotides, the CDR3 is TGCGCCAGCAGCCAAGTCGGCCTCCCGGGAGAGACCCAGTACTTC. This translates into CASSQVGLPGETQYF.

The V call is TRBV6-5, the J call TRBJ1-2, with a possible D match to TRBD1 (5 bases). V lost 2 bases to trimming and J lost 5 bases, with 12 bases between them. Germline-derived CDR1 and CDR2 are MNHEY and SVGAGI. The CDR3 consists of 14 residues. CDR3 loop: CASSYRPGGYGYTF. The CDR3 DNA reads as TGTGCCAGCAGTTACCGTCCGGGGGGATATGGCTACACCTTC.

This sequence joins TRBV20-1 and TRBJ2-7; D possibly corresponds to TRBD2 (7 bases). V was cut by 2 bases and J by 0 bases, with 17 bases left in between. CDR1 and CDR2 from the germline V gene are DFQATT and SNEGSKA (reference sequence). CDR3 size: 16 residues. CDR3 DNA: TGCAGTGCTAGAAGGTGGGGGGGCTCGAGCTCCTACGAGCAGTACTTC. It specifies CSARRWGGSSSYEQYF.

V usage is TRBV6-2 or TRBV6-3 and J usage is TRBJ2-1, with a tentative D call TRBD1 (6 bases). V lost 2 bases to trimming and J lost 3 bases, with 14 bases between them. In germline, CDR1 is MNHEY, CDR2 SVGEGT. This CDR3 has 16 amino acids. CDR3 protein: CASSYPQGKVYNEQFF. The CDR3 DNA sequence: TGTGCCAGCAGTTACCCCCAGGGGAAAGTCTACAATGAGCAGTTCTTC.

The sample holds a few counts of this clonotype. The rearrangement links TRBV27 to TRBJ2-7, with a tentative D call TRBD1 (6 bases). The germline V gene encodes CDR1 MNHEY and CDR2 SMNVEV (reference sequence). Trimming shortened V by 3 bases and J by 4 bases, and 10 bases separated the two germline ends. The CDR3 is 13 residues long. The CDR3: CASSFQTGYEQYF. The CDR3 region has the DNA TGTGCCAGCAGTTTCCAAACAGGGTACGAGCAGTACTTC.

The CDR3 DNA is TGTGCCAGCAGCCAAGATCGGACCAGGGGATCCTACAATGAGCAGTTCTTC. Translating it yields CASSQDRTRGSYNEQFF. The J gene is TRBJ2-1, the V gene TRBV4-2, with D possibly being TRBD1 (6 bases). There are 17 residues in the CDR3. The V gene lost 0 bases and the J gene lost 1 base, with 13 bases spanning the gap. Germline V lookup: CDR1 LGHNA, CDR2 YNFKEQ.

This clonotype was detected ten times or more. This chain joins TRBV11-1 and TRBJ2-1; TRBD1 matches at 9 bases. Trimming removed 6 bases from V and 3 bases from J; junction bases left unmatched: 9. This CDR3 is built from 16 residues. The germline CDR1 and CDR2 sequences are SGHAT and FQDESV (reference sequence). The CDR3 region is CASSKPGQGSYNEQFF. The DNA for the CDR3 is TGTGCCAGCAGTAAACCGGGACAGGGCAGCTACAATGAGCAGTTCTTC. Full variable domain (outside the CDR3, taken from reference TRBV11-1 and TRBJ2-1): EAEVAQSPRYKITEKSQAVAFWCDPISGHATLYWYRQILGQGPELLVQFQDESVVDDSQLPKDRFSAERLKGVDSTLKIQPAELGDSAMYLCASSKPGQGSYNEQFFGPGTRLTVL.

This chain connects TRBV28 to TRBJ2-1, with D possibly being TRBD1 (6 bases). Trimming stripped 5 bases from V and 0 bases from J, with 11 bases between. The CDR3 is 15 residues long. Germline-derived CDR1 and CDR2 are MDHEN and SYDVKM. The CDR3 is CASSAGTPSYNEQFF. The CDR3 DNA sequence: TGTGCCAGCAGTGCCGGGACACCCTCCTACAATGAGCAGTTCTTC.